This TCR beta chain was captured in a study of CD8+ T cells in alopecia areata (dated by TCRdb to 2017 to 2018). Broadly, across the study: The treated patients, all with moderate-to-severe alopecia areata, were enrolled in an open-label pilot trial of oral tofacitinib given at 5 to 10 mg twice daily. Scalp tissue and sorted CD4+ and CD8+ peripheral blood T cells from patchy and totalis/universalis alopecia areata patients and from healthy controls were covered by human TCRbeta sequencing. The RNA source kit depended on sample type: the PAXgene miRNA kit for fixed scalp, the miRNeasy kit for PBMCs, and the RNeasy kit for mouse skin. Tofacitinib-treated patients had biopsies at baseline and at 4 and 24 weeks of treatment, with a later scalp biopsy in several patients. TCRbeta CDR3 regions were amplified by immunoSEQ multiplex PCR using 35 Vbeta forward and 13 Jbeta reverse primers. Tofacitinib was given for 6 to 18 months, followed by 6 months of follow-up off drug to assess delayed response and recurrence. High-throughput TCRbeta sequencing was used to examine T cell clonal expansion in alopecia areata in both the C3H/HeJ mouse model and human patients. For the treated patients, the SALT score, which quantifies what percentage of scalp surface area is affected, served as the measure of disease severity. Scalp clonality was compared among normal scalp (n=4), patchy alopecia areata scalp (n=8), and alopecia totalis/universalis scalp (n=8). The paper as a whole reports these results and caveats: Many expanded lesional clones were found to persist in scalp and blood during tofacitinib treatment, and relapse after treatment cessation may be partly explained by this persistence. With tofacitinib, both scalp clonality and the number of expanded CD8+ clones among the top 100 scalp clones went down significantly. Shared TCR sequences between patients were less evident than in mice, which may be partly attributable to HLA diversity in the patient population. Scalp TCR repertoire analysis is complicated because resident alphabeta T cells in normal human skin are also sequenced, whereas mouse skin is dominated by gammadelta T cells. The treated cohort was small, with a single nonresponder, so links between baseline CD8+ expansion and response need larger studies. Lesional scalp, especially in alopecia totalis/universalis, showed higher clonality and more expanded CD8+ clones than normal scalp, suggesting antigenic drive.

To note about this clone: It lacks a known antigen. One base away there is no much larger clone; base qualities are not given.

Sample treatment or condition, as interpreted from the label and publication: oral pan-JAK inhibitor, 5-10 mg twice daily. Lesional scalp punch biopsies and peripheral blood were obtained from alopecia areata patients. PBMCs were separated by density centrifugation and stained for CD3, CD4 and CD8, after which CD4+ and CD8+ T cells were sorted on a FACSAria. Library prep was done by the immunoSEQ multiplex PCR assay. To provide template for TCR sequencing, every sample had RNA extracted and reverse transcribed into cDNA. First-strand cDNA was synthesized with SuperScript III using a 2:1 mix of oligo-dT and random hexamers. Amplification bias was assessed with a synthetic immune receptor repertoire, and residual bias was removed computationally. In the source study's methods: After raw reads were preprocessed to remove errors, the CDR3 was defined following IMGT conventions as running from the conserved cysteine to phenylalanine. Clonality was computed by normalizing Shannon entropy by log2 of the number of productive unique TCRs and subtracting the result from 1. Scalp TCRbeta sequences were cross-referenced with sorted blood CD4 and CD8 repertoires so that the CD4 or CD8 identity of scalp clones could be inferred. TCRdb stores this immuneACCESS table with in-frame sequences only. Part of the clones is absent; in the studies checked, under half of the shortfall reflects unresolved V genes, and no reason is known for the rest. V, J and clone size were drawn from that table, and D and trimming were deduced from the DNA. The sample table contains 150,000 to 200,000 clones; only one count was recorded for roughly 63% of them. Of the sample, 16% falls within the top ten clones.

The TCR comes from a human donor with alopecia areata. The specimen comprised CD4+ T cells sorted from blood, sampled between weeks 55 and 65, from a patient treated with tofacitinib.

The nucleotide sequence is given as TGTGCCAGCAGTGAATTGGGAGGGGGCAATGAGCAGTTCTTC. Its amino acids are CASSELGGGNEQFF. In this chain, TRBV25-1 is recombined with TRBJ2-1; the D gene is perhaps TRBD2, from 7 matching bases. Measured from the cysteine to the phenylalanine, the CDR3 is 14 residues long. This entry keeps only the CDR3 DNA: 42 bases, framed from base 1. The germline V gene sets CDR1 to MGHDK and CDR2 to SYGVNS. V gives up 1 base and J gives up 6 bases, and the segment between their germline ends measures 10 bases.